A single sample gave rise to the 14 T cell receptor beta chains below, sequenced in a study of blood T cell repertoires in COVID-19. Method: immunoSEQ multiplex PCR; TCRdb's copy keeps in-frame clones and lacks some. The sample lists 200,000 to 250,000 clones; around 84% were seen once. Material: peripheral blood. The receptors here all came from a human donor in a cohort sampled during active COVID-19.

V is TRBV5-1 and J is TRBJ2-2; D possibly corresponds to TRBD2 (5 bases). Trimming stripped 4 bases from V and 1 base from J, with 26 bases between. This CDR3 has 20 residues. Germline V gives CDR1 SGHRS, CDR2 YFSETQ. The CDR3 here is CASSPSPALAENLNTGELFF. The CDR3 region has the DNA TGCGCCAGCAGCCCTTCACCAGCTCTAGCCGAAAATTTGAACACCGGGGAGCTGTTTTTT.

The chain couples TRBV4-1 to TRBJ2-1; TRBD2 matches 10 bases. The J segment lost 5 bases and the V segment lost 1 base, leaving 8 bases of the junction unmatched. CDR3 length: 17 residues. Per germline, CDR1 MGHRA and CDR2 YSYEKL. CDR3 protein: CASSQAPSGSLNNEQFF. CDR3 bases: TGCGCCAGCAGCCAAGCCCCTAGCGGGAGCCTAAACAATGAGCAGTTCTTC.

This clone is a singleton in its sample. This chain links TRBV9 with TRBJ2-1; 11 bases map to TRBD1. CDR3 size: 16 residues. Looked up from germline, CDR1 is SGDLS and CDR2 is YYNGEE. Trimming removed 4 bases from V and 6 bases from J; junction bases left unmatched: 9. The CDR3 DNA sequence: TGTGCCAGCAGCTTATGGGGGACAGGGGGTCTCAATGAGCAGTTCTTC. Its protein is CASSLWGTGGLNEQFF.

The J gene is TRBJ2-7, the V gene TRBV6-6; no definite D call. This CDR3 comprises 13 residues. V lost 0 bases to trimming and J lost 9 bases, with 12 bases between them. Germline CDR1 and CDR2: MNHNY and SVGAGI (reference sequence). The CDR3, as DNA: TGTGCCAGCAGTTACTCGGAGCGTCGAGGGCAGTACTTC. The encoded protein is CASSYSERRGQYF.

This chain links TRBV5-4 with TRBJ1-2; the match to TRBD1 covers 9 bases. Germline CDR1 reads SGHNT; CDR2 reads YYREEE (reference sequence). The CDR3 runs to 14 residues. V was clipped by 5 bases and J by 2 bases; unmatched bases: 4. The CDR3, as DNA: TGTGCCAGCAGGGTCGGACAGGGGAACTATGGCTACACCTTC. Its translation: CASRVGQGNYGYTF.

This clone has only one observation. The gene calls are TRBV30 and TRBJ1-5; a weak D match, TRBD1 (6 bases). CDR1 GTSNPN and CDR2 SVGIG come from the germline V gene (reference sequence). The CDR3 spans 16 residues. Deletions cut 1 base from V and 0 bases from J, with 13 bases between. In nucleotides, the CDR3 is TGTGCCTGGAGTGGATACAGGGCTAATAGCAATCAGCCCCAGCATTTT. Its translation: CAWSGYRANSNQPQHF.

The V gene is TRBV2, the J gene TRBJ1-2, with D tentatively TRBD1 (5 bases). This CDR3 spans 15 amino acids. Trimming removed 4 bases from V and 4 bases from J, with 16 bases in between. Germline CDR1 SNHLY, CDR2 FYNNEI. The CDR3 loop is CASSVSRVWFYGYTF. Here the CDR3 DNA reads TGTGCCAGCAGTGTCTCCAGGGTTTGGTTCTATGGCTACACCTTC.

The V gene is TRBV6-5, the J gene TRBJ2-7; 8 bases map to TRBD2. Germline V lookup: CDR1 MNHEY, CDR2 SVGAGI. J gave up 3 bases and V 6 bases, and 10 bases lay outside the gene matches. The CDR3 contains 15 residues. CDR3 sequence: CASSTGGSGNYEQYF. The CDR3 bases are TGTGCCAGCAGCACCGGTGGTAGCGGGAACTACGAGCAGTACTTC.

CDR3 nucleotide sequence: TGTGCCAGCAGCGTAGGTCTAGCGGGAGGGGGGGAGACCCAGTACTTC. It is translated as CASSVGLAGGGETQYF. The chain employs TRBV9 and TRBJ2-5, with 12 bases identical to TRBD2. Trimming cost V 0 bases and J 5 bases; bases outside gene matches: 5. Germline CDR1 is SGDLS and CDR2 is YYNGEE. The CDR3 spans 16 residues.

The genes are TRBV27 and TRBJ2-1; 7 nucleotides line up with TRBD2. The V segment lost 8 bases and the J segment 3 bases; nucleotides outside the gene matches: 13. The germline CDR1 and CDR2 sequences are MNHEY and SMNVEV (reference sequence). CDR3 length: 16 residues. The CDR3 DNA is TGTGCCAGCGCAATCGCTAGCGGCGTCCTCTACAATGAGCAGTTCTTC. Amino acids: CASAIASGVLYNEQFF.

The gene calls are TRBV5-8 and TRBJ2-5, with 7 positions matching TRBD2. There are 15 residues in the CDR3. Germline CDR1 and CDR2: SGHTS and YDEGEE. V was pared by 4 bases and J by 2 bases, with 8 bases of the junction left unmatched. The CDR3 region has the DNA TGTGCCAGCAGCCCGGGACTAACCAATCAAGAGACCCAGTACTTC. This sequence encodes CASSPGLTNQETQYF.

This clone was counted a few times. This chain joins TRBV5-8 and TRBJ1-2; no reliable D call. The CDR3 has 13 amino acids. CDR1 and CDR2 (germline): SGHTS, YDEGEE. Between the trimmed V and J ends, which lost 0 bases and 2 bases, there was a span of 5 bases. DNA for the CDR3: TGTGCCAGCAGCTTGGGTCCAAACTATGGCTACACCTTC. It encodes CASSLGPNYGYTF.

The chain is built from TRBV29-1 and TRBJ2-7; 9 positions match TRBD2. The CDR3 covers 16 residues. Germline CDR1 SQVTM, CDR2 ANQGSEA. Losses at the gene ends were 1 base for V and 0 bases for J; bases not matched to a gene: 7. The CDR3 nucleotides read TGCAGCGTTGAAGTGCTGGAGACTAGCGGCTCCTACGAGCAGTACTTC. As protein: CSVEVLETSGSYEQYF.

The CDR3 is CSVTISSGGITDTQYF. CDR3 DNA: TGCAGCGTTACTATCTCTAGCGGGGGGATCACAGATACGCAGTATTTT. V usage is TRBV29-1 and J usage is TRBJ2-3; TRBD2 matches 11 bases. The CDR3 is made up of 16 amino acids. Germline values: CDR1 SQVTM, CDR2 ANQGSEA. V lost 5 bases and J lost 2; bases outside the gene matches: 9.